Shown below are 23 T cell receptor beta chains from a single sample sequenced in a study of blood T cells in healthy people across ages. Combining a sample-barcoded 5' primer with a J-beta primer mix, a second PCR ran for roughly 7 to 11 cycles. TCRdb reanalysed the 5' RACE reads using MiXCR and keeps one entry per CDR3 protein. The repertoire holds about 640,000 distinct CDR3 sequences, 40% to 50% seen once, with 25% to 35% in the top ten. The material sequenced was blood. The receptors originated from a man aged 80 or over in good health.

This clonotype has only a few counts. The chain combines TRBV10-1 with TRBJ2-7; TRBD2 aligns across 7 bases. The CDR3 has 15 residues. J gave up 3 bases and V 3 bases, and 8 bases lay outside the gene matches. Germline CDR1 WNHNN, CDR2 SYGVQD (reference sequence). CDR3 sequence: CASSESASGYYEQYF. CDR3 sequence (DNA): TGCGCCAGCAGTGAATCGGCTAGCGGATACTACGAGCAGTACTTC.

This clonotype has just a few counts. The V and J genes are TRBV5-4 and TRBJ1-2; D perhaps matches TRBD1 (5 bases). The CDR3 has 14 residues. Per the germline V gene, CDR1 is SGHNT and CDR2 is YYREEE (reference sequence). Trimming left V 4 bases short and J 2 bases short, with 12 bases between. The CDR3 sequence is CASSPTGTNYGYTF. As DNA, the CDR3 is TGTGCCAGCAGCCCTACCGGGACCAACTATGGCTACACCTTC. Complete variable domain (other parts from reference TRBV5-4 and TRBJ1-2): ETGVTQSPTHLIKTRGQQVTLRCSSQSGHNTVSWYQQALGQGPQFIFQYYREEENGRGNFPPRFSGLQFPNYSSELNVNALELDDSALYLCASSPTGTNYGYTFGSGTRLTVV.

The chain carries TRBV6-2 or TRBV6-3 and TRBJ1-5; TRBD1 agrees at 10 bases. V lost 5 bases, J lost 5 bases, and 9 bases stayed unmatched. CDR3 length: 16 residues. Germline V lookup: CDR1 MNHEY, CDR2 SVGEGT. The CDR3 spells CASSEGDRGRDQPQHF. The CDR3 bases are TGTGCCAGCAGTGAGGGAGACAGGGGGCGCGATCAGCCCCAGCATTTT.

The chain joins TRBV5-1 to TRBJ1-2, with 7 bases identical to TRBD1. V lost 4 bases to trimming and J lost 0 bases; unmatched junction nucleotides: 6. The CDR3 is 15 amino acids. Germline CDR1 SGHRS, CDR2 YFSETQ. CDR3 DNA sequence: TGCGCCAGCAGCGAAACAGGGGTAACTAACTATGGCTACACCTTC. Its protein product is CASSETGVTNYGYTF.

This clonotype was counted a few times. The chain links TRBV3-1 to TRBJ2-3, with a weak D call TRBD2 (6 bases). CDR1 is LGHDT, CDR2 YNNKEL, per germline (reference sequence). The CDR3 is made up of 16 amino acids. The V and J ends lost 1 base and 0 bases respectively, with 11 bases between them. The CDR3 spells CASSQGSSGSTDTQYF. The CDR3 nucleotides read TGTGCCAGCAGCCAAGGGAGTAGCGGAAGCACAGATACGCAGTATTTT.

V and J are TRBV6-6 and TRBJ2-7; tentatively, D is TRBD1 or TRBD2 (6 bases each). Looked up from germline, CDR1 is MNHNY and CDR2 is SVGAGI (reference sequence). The CDR3 is 13 residues long. Trimming took 8 bases from V and 2 from J, leaving 13 bases between them. The CDR3 DNA reads TGTGCCAGCTGCCCCGGGGGCACCTACGAGCAGTACTTC. Protein sequence: CASCPGGTYEQYF.

This clonotype was found a few times. This chain links TRBV7-9 with TRBJ2-3; unclear D gene. Germline CDR1 and CDR2: SEHNR and FQNEAQ (reference sequence). With 1 base removed from V and 4 bases from J, the gap between germline ends came to 12 bases. The CDR3 spans 15 residues. As DNA, the CDR3 is TGTGCCAGCAGCTTAGTTCGAGGTGCGGCAGATACGCAGTATTTT. This encodes CASSLVRGAADTQYF. Full variable domain (missing parts from reference TRBV7-9 and TRBJ2-3): DTGVSQNPRHKITKRGQNVTFRCDPISEHNRLYWYRQTLGQGPEFLTYFQNEAQLEKSRLLSDRFSAERPKGSFSTLEIQRTEQGDSAMYLCASSLVRGAADTQYFGPGTRLTVL.

This rearrangement joins TRBV2 to TRBJ2-5; D ambiguous. In germline, CDR1 is SNHLY, CDR2 FYNNEI. V was shortened by 7 bases and J by 5 bases, with 8 bases between the two germline ends. This CDR3 is 11 amino acids long. The CDR3 nucleotides are TGTGCCAGCACCCTTAAGGAGACCCAGTACTTC. It yields the protein CASTLKETQYF. The entire variable domain, with the rest obtained from reference TRBV2 and TRBJ2-5, is as follows: EPEVTQTPSHQVTQMGQEVILRCVPISNHLYFYWYRQILGQKVEFLVSFYNNEISEKSEIFDDQFSVERPDGSNFTLKIRSTKLEDSAMYFCASTLKETQYFGPGTRLLVL.

The chain employs TRBV4-2 and TRBJ2-2, with D perhaps matching TRBD1 (5 bases). Germline CDR1 is LGHNA and CDR2 is YNFKEQ. The CDR3 consists of 18 residues. V shed 0 bases and J shed 0 bases, with 14 bases lying between them. CDR3 DNA: TGTGCCAGCAGCCAAGATTCTCCTAGGGGCGCGAACACCGGGGAGCTGTTTTTT. Translated: CASSQDSPRGANTGELFF.

The chain recombines TRBV20-1 with TRBJ1-2, with TRBD1 matching over 9 bases. J was trimmed by 6 bases and V by 6 bases; bases with no gene match: 8. CDR1 is DFQATT and CDR2 is SNEGSKA in the germline V gene (reference sequence). The CDR3 totals 13 residues. CDR3 nucleotides: TGCAGTGCCGCCGACGGGACAGGGAATGGCTACACCTTC. It translates to CSAADGTGNGYTF.

This clonotype came up many times. The J gene is TRBJ2-7, the V gene TRBV7-2, with 9 bases lining up with TRBD1. V was pared by 4 bases and J by 3 bases, with 4 bases of the junction left unmatched. The CDR3 covers 14 residues. Germline assignment: CDR1 SGHTA and CDR2 FQGNSA. CDR3 nucleotide sequence: TGTGCCAGCAGCTCTAGGACAGGGGACTACGAGCAGTACTTC. This sequence encodes CASSSRTGDYEQYF.

The chain carries TRBV20-1 and TRBJ2-4, with D perhaps given as TRBD1 or TRBD2 (5 bases each). CDR3 length equals 14 residues. Trimming cost V 3 bases and J 5 bases, with 14 bases left between them. CDR1 is DFQATT and CDR2 is SNEGSKA in the germline V gene (reference sequence). The CDR3, as DNA: TGCAGTGCTAGGGGGGTGTTGGGCCAAAACATTCAGTACTTC. Its protein product is CSARGVLGQNIQYF.

The chain combines TRBV6-6 with TRBJ1-4, with D possibly being TRBD1 (5 bases). The V gene lost 4 bases and the J gene lost 8 bases, with 14 bases spanning the gap. The CDR3 consists of 14 residues. Per the germline V gene, CDR1 is MNHNY and CDR2 is SVGAGI (reference sequence). This CDR3 reads CASSSGRGVEKLFF. The CDR3 bases are TGTGCCAGCAGTTCGGGGCGGGGGGTGGAAAAACTGTTTTTT.

The V and J genes are TRBV4-2 and TRBJ2-7, with D possibly being TRBD2 (5 bases). The length of the CDR3 is 15 residues. V lost 0 bases to trimming and J lost 7 bases, with 16 bases between them. Germline V gene sequence: CDR1 LGHNA, CDR2 YNFKEQ. Written as DNA, the CDR3 is TGTGCCAGCAGCCAAGATCCCCGCCAAACGGGGGAGCAGTACTTC. Residues: CASSQDPRQTGEQYF.

This clonotype showed up just a few times. This chain connects TRBV19 to TRBJ1-5; weak D call: TRBD1 (5 bases). Trimming left V 11 bases short and J 0 bases short, with 11 bases between. The CDR3 is made up of 13 amino acids. The germline V gene encodes CDR1 LNHDA and CDR2 SQIVND (reference sequence). CDR3 nucleotides: TGTGCCTCGACAGATTATAGCAATCAGCCCCAGCATTTT. It encodes CASTDYSNQPQHF.

A remark on this clonotype: The conserved closing phenylalanine or tryptophan is absent in this CDR3, likely reflecting a read error. The chain combines TRBV6-2 or TRBV6-3 with TRBJ2-1; 10 bases map to TRBD1. Germline V gene data show CDR1 as MNHEY and CDR2 as SVGEGT. Trimming cost V 6 bases and J 10 bases; bases outside gene matches: 15. This CDR3 region has 16 residues. CDR3 amino acids: CASSHTWDRGREEQFL. In DNA, the CDR3 is TGTGCCAGCAGCCACACATGGGACAGGGGAAGGGAGGAGCAGTTCCTC.

In its sample, this clonotype was seen a few times. The chain has TRBV7-2 and TRBJ2-3; D not certain. The CDR3 sequence is 14 residues long. Germline V CDR1 and CDR2: SGHTA, FQGNSA. Trimming stripped 5 bases from V and 6 bases from J, with 15 bases between. CDR3 protein: CASSQQTGADTQYF. The CDR3 DNA reads as TGTGCCAGCAGCCAACAGACTGGCGCGGATACGCAGTATTTT.

This clonotype has a handful of counts. The chain links TRBV15 to TRBJ2-7; 9 bases map to TRBD1. There are 15 residues in the CDR3. CDR1 is LNHNV and CDR2 is YYDKDF in the germline V gene (reference sequence). Trimming took 1 base from V and 2 from J; bases not matched to a gene: 3. Written as DNA, the CDR3 is TGTGCCACCAGCAGAGTTAGGACAGGGGCCTACGAGCAGTACTTC. Protein sequence: CATSRVRTGAYEQYF.

The CDR3 sequence: CAWGTGVREQFF. As DNA, the CDR3 is TGTGCCTGGGGTACGGGAGTTAGGGAGCAGTTCTTC. The V and J genes are TRBV30 and TRBJ2-1; tentatively, D is TRBD2 (6 bases). CDR3 length: 12 residues. Trimming left V 5 bases short and J 10 bases short, with 15 bases between. CDR1 is GTSNPN, CDR2 SVGIG, per germline (reference sequence). The whole variable domain, remainder taken from reference TRBV30 and TRBJ2-1, is SQTIHQWPATLVQPVGSPLSLECTVEGTSNPNLYWYRQAAGRGLQLLFYSVGIGQISSEVPQNLSASRPQDRQFILSSKKLLLSDSGFYLCAWGTGVREQFFGPGTRLTVL.

The table lists this clonotype with a few counts. The rearrangement links TRBV6-2 or TRBV6-3 to TRBJ2-7; TRBD2 matches at 10 bases. Germline-derived CDR1 and CDR2 are MNHEY and SVGEGT. V dropped 7 bases and J dropped 1; count of bases not matched to a gene: 4. The CDR3 runs 14 residues. CDR3 residues: CASTVAGGSYEQYF. CDR3 DNA sequence: TGTGCCAGCACCGTAGCGGGAGGTTCCTACGAGCAGTACTTC.

A few counts support this clonotype. This sequence joins TRBV4-3 and TRBJ2-7, with 8 bases identical to TRBD2. The germline V gene has CDR1 LGHNA and CDR2 YSLEER. Trimming cost V 4 bases and J 5 bases; bases outside gene matches: 7. The CDR3 spans 14 residues. As DNA, the CDR3 is TGCGCCAGCAGCCTATCGCGGGGGGCCGACGAGCAGTACTTC. Protein sequence: CASSLSRGADEQYF.

CDR3 sequence: CASSYSLDRVPGYTF. CDR3 bases: TGTGCCAGCAGTTACAGCCTGGACAGGGTGCCTGGCTACACCTTC. The chain carries TRBV6-6 and TRBJ1-2, with 8 bases identical to TRBD1. Losses at the gene ends were 2 bases for V and 7 bases for J; bases not matched to a gene: 9. CDR1 is MNHNY, CDR2 SVGAGI, per germline (reference sequence). The CDR3 is 15 amino acids.

This clonotype was seen at least ten times. This chain uses TRBV7-2 with TRBJ2-5; TRBD1 aligns across 9 bases. Germline V gene data show CDR1 as SGHTA and CDR2 as FQGNSA. The CDR3 contains 15 residues. The junction had 5 bases not matched to a gene; V was cut back by 4 bases and J by 2 bases. This CDR3 reads CASSSDRGFQETQYF. Here the CDR3 DNA reads TGTGCCAGCAGCTCGGACAGGGGTTTTCAAGAGACCCAGTACTTC.